This T cell receptor beta chain stems from a study of blood T cells in healthy people across ages. This clonotype was seen a single time. Its antigen remains unknown. Sample-barcoded 5' priming and a J-beta primer mix drove a second PCR of roughly 6 to 12 cycles. Researchers report that a template-switch adaptor with 12 random nucleotides tagged each cDNA molecule. TCRdb re-called the 5' RACE reads through MiXCR, storing one row per CDR3 protein. The data contain 550,000 to 600,000 distinct CDR3 sequences, roughly 48% of them singletons. Findings and limits, study-wide: More naive CD4+ cells and higher diversity were found in long-lived than in aged donors.

Those donating, healthy Caucasian individuals from Russia, were aged 6 to 90. The CDR3 covers 15 residues. V shed 6 bases and J shed 8 bases, with 21 bases lying between them. Germline V lookup: CDR1 SGHTA, CDR2 FQGNSA. The genes are TRBV7-2 and TRBJ2-3; D is perhaps TRBD1 or TRBD2 (5 bases each). Material: blood. The sequence derives from a man older than 75 in good health. The DNA for the CDR3 is TGTGCCAGCAGATCGGGACGAGCGGTCCAGGTTACGCAGTATTTT. This sequence encodes CASRSGRAVQVTQYF.